Shown below are 11 T cell receptor beta chains from a single sample sequenced in a study of blood T cell repertoires in COVID-19. Data came from immunoSEQ multiplex PCR; TCRdb stores just in-frame clones and leaves some out. This table has roughly 140,000 clones, 75% to 85% appearing once. Sequencing was performed on peripheral blood. The source of these receptors is a man aged 45 to 65 with acute or convalescent COVID-19.

J is TRBJ1-2 and V is TRBV11-2; D perhaps matches TRBD1 (6 bases). Germline CDR1 is SGHAT and CDR2 is FQNNGV. The V and J ends lost 5 bases and 2 bases respectively, with 12 bases between them. The CDR3 consists of 14 residues. This chain's CDR3 is CASSAPDRNYGYTF. CDR3 DNA: TGTGCCAGCAGCGCCCCGGACAGAAACTATGGCTACACCTTC.

This chain connects TRBV9 to TRBJ1-1; maybe TRBD1 (6 bases). The CDR3 has 15 amino acids. CDR1 and CDR2 (germline): SGDLS, YYNGEE. V was clipped by 0 bases and J by 4 bases, with 13 bases between them. The CDR3 DNA sequence: TGTGCCAGCAGCGTAGAGGTCATGGGGGCCACTGAAGCTTTCTTT. Protein: CASSVEVMGATEAFF.

V gene TRBV3-1 (or the pseudogene TRBV3-2) combines with J gene TRBJ1-5, with 9 bases that match TRBD1. Germline V gene data show CDR1 as LGHDT and CDR2 as YNNKEL (reference sequence). With V trimmed by 2 bases and J by 6 bases, 5 bases remained unmatched. The CDR3 is 15 amino acids. CDR3 DNA sequence: TGTGCCAGCAGCCAATACCGGGACAGGGCTCAGCCCCAGCATTTT. Amino acid sequence: CASSQYRDRAQPQHF.

This chain connects TRBV6-4 to TRBJ1-1; the D is unclear. V lost 4 bases and J lost 1, with 7 bases in between. The CDR3 runs 13 residues. From germline, CDR1 is MRHNA and CDR2 SNTAGT. CDR3 DNA: TGTGCCAGCAGTGCCTCAGCGAACACTGAAGCTTTCTTT. Its protein product is CASSASANTEAFF.

The chain recombines TRBV27 with TRBJ1-2; maybe TRBD1 (5 bases). The CDR3 totals 13 residues. V lost 0 bases and J 6 bases, leaving 8 bases between the germline ends. CDR1 and CDR2 from the germline V gene are MNHEY and SMNVEV (reference sequence). CDR3 bases: TGTGCCAGCAGTTTATCGGGCAGGGATGGCTACACCTTC. It translates to CASSLSGRDGYTF.

V gene TRBV19 combines with J gene TRBJ1-1, with 8 bases identical to TRBD1. Germline-derived CDR1 and CDR2 are LNHDA and SQIVND (reference sequence). J gave up 6 bases and V 5 bases, and 8 bases lay outside the gene matches. This CDR3 region has 14 residues. The CDR3 protein is CASSEDREVAEAFF. The CDR3 DNA is TGTGCCAGTAGTGAGGACAGGGAAGTCGCTGAAGCTTTCTTT.

The genes are TRBV19 and TRBJ2-5; 7 bases align to TRBD1. The germline gives CDR1 LNHDA, CDR2 SQIVND (reference sequence). The CDR3 extends over 13 amino acids. The J segment lost 4 bases and the V segment lost 4 bases, leaving 3 bases of the junction unmatched. CDR3 nucleotides: TGTGCCAGTAGTAGAGACAGGGTAGAGACCCAGTACTTC. As protein: CASSRDRVETQYF.

V and J are TRBV5-4 and TRBJ2-3, with 8 nucleotides matching TRBD2. The CDR3 has 16 amino acids. V lost 4 bases and J lost 3; bases outside the gene matches: 10. Germline V gene data show CDR1 as SGHNT and CDR2 as YYREEE (reference sequence). In nucleotides, the CDR3 is TGTGCCAGCAGCCACGCGGGGGGAGGGCCGACAGATACGCAGTATTTT. Translating gives CASSHAGGGPTDTQYF.

The chain has TRBV5-5 and TRBJ2-2; weak D call: TRBD2 (5 bases). The CDR3 runs 15 residues. Between the trimmed V and J ends, which lost 4 bases and 4 bases, there was a span of 14 bases. CDR1 and CDR2 from the germline V gene are SGHKS and YYEKEE (reference sequence). The CDR3 nucleotides read TGTGCCAGCAGCGAACTCGCCCGGGGCACCGGGGAGCTGTTTTTT. Translation: CASSELARGTGELFF.

The chain has TRBV19 and TRBJ2-7, with 13 bases lining up with TRBD2. V lost 6 bases to trimming and J lost 1 base; unmatched junction nucleotides: 6. The CDR3 has 16 amino acids. Looked up from germline, CDR1 is LNHDA and CDR2 is SQIVND (reference sequence). The CDR3 sequence: CASSSLAGGSSYEQYF. CDR3 coding DNA: TGTGCCAGTAGCTCACTAGCGGGAGGGTCGTCCTACGAGCAGTACTTC.

The chain employs TRBV18 and TRBJ2-5; D is unresolved. Germline V gene sequence: CDR1 KGHSH, CDR2 LQKENI. The V gene lost 3 bases and the J gene lost 6 bases, with 5 bases spanning the gap. The length of the CDR3 is 11 residues. The CDR3 is CASSPLKTQYF. DNA of the CDR3: TGTGCCAGCTCACCTCTAAAGACCCAGTACTTC.